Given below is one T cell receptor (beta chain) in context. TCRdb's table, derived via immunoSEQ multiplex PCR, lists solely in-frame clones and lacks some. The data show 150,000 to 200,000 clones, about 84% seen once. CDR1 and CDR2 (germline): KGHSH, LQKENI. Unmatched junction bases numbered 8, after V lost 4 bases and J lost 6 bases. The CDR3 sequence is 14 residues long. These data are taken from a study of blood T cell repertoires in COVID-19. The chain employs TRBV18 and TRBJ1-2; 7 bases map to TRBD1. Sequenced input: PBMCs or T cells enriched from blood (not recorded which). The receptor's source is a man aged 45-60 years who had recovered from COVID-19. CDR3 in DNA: TGTGCCAGCTCACTTGGACAGGAGGGAAATGGCTACACCTTC. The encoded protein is CASSLGQEGNGYTF.